The sequence of this T cell receptor beta chain was determined in a study of cytomegalovirus exposure and HLA in healthy donors. Primers included in the PCR were 60 Vbeta and 13 Jbeta primers. Using immunoSEQ multiplex PCR, the repertoire was profiled, and TCRdb retains in-frame clones only, with some absent. The profile shows 170,000 or so clones, around 80% of them singletons. The junction had 14 bases not matched to a gene; V was cut back by 8 bases and J by 7 bases. CDR3 length equals 15 residues. Looked up from germline, CDR1 is MNHNS and CDR2 is SASEGT. Sequencing input: PBMCs. This TCR was recovered from a woman between 50 and 59 years old in good health and CMV-seropositive. The V gene is TRBV6-1, the J gene TRBJ1-2; 9 bases align to TRBD1. Here the CDR3 reads CASVRAPGTGSGYTF. For the CDR3, the DNA is TGTGCCAGCGTTAGGGCCCCGGGGACAGGGAGTGGCTACACCTTC.